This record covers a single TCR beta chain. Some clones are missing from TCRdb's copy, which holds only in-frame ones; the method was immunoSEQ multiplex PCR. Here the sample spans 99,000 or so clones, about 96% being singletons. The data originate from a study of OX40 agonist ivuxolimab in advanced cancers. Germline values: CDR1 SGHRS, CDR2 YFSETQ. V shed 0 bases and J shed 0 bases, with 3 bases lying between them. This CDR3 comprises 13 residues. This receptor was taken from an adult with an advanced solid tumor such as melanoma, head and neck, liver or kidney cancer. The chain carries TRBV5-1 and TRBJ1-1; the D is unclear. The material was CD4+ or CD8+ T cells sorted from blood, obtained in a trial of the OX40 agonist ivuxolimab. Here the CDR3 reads CASSLALNTEAFF. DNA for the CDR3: TGCGCCAGCAGCTTGGCGTTGAACACTGAAGCTTTCTTT.